This is a list of T cell receptor beta chains from one sample in a study of T cells in localized non-small cell lung cancer. TCRdb's table, derived via immunoSEQ multiplex PCR, lists solely in-frame clones and lacks some. The table includes about 17,000 clones, around 83% detected once. The sequencing used peripheral blood, collected before any cancer treatment. Receptors originate from a male donor at least 60 years old with stage III lung adenocarcinoma. Both conserved end residues are part of each CDR3. The D gene is left open where the match is weak. Expanded clones are given a class, and other clones once, few, many or no size at all.

D gene | clone size | J gene | V gene | CDR3 DNA | CDR3 protein
TRBD1 | few | TRBJ2-3 | TRBV10-3 | TGTGCCATCAGTGAGGGAAGGGCGACAGGGGGCACAGATACGCAGTATTTT | CAISEGRATGGTDTQYF
TRBD2 | NA | TRBJ2-1 | TRBV7-9 | TGTGCCAGCATCCGGACTAGCGGGGGACACAATGAGCAGTTCTTC | CASIRTSGGHNEQFF
NA | NA | TRBJ1-4 | TRBV6-5 | TGTGCCAGCAGACCTACATATGACGGCGAAAAACTGTTTTTT | CASRPTYDGEKLFF
NA | NA | TRBJ1-2 | TRBV2 | TGTGCCAGCAGTGCCGCTCGGACAGATGAAGGTTATGGCTACACCTTC | CASSAARTDEGYGYTF
TRBD1 | NA | TRBJ1-1 | TRBV7-2 | TGTGCCAGCAGCGTGGGACAGGCGAACACTGAAGCTTTCTTT | CASSVGQANTEAFF
NA | few | TRBJ2-7 | TRBV11-2 | TGTGCCAGCAGCGCTATAGAGGCCCGGGGCCACGAGCAGTACTTC | CASSAIEARGHEQYF
NA | NA | TRBJ1-6 | TRBV6-1 | TGTGCCAGCAGGGAAACGTGGGGGGCGATTAATTCACCCCTCCACTTT | CASRETWGAINSPLHF
NA | NA | TRBJ1-3 | TRBV7-9 | TGTGCCAGCAGCTTAGACGGAAACACCATATATTTT | CASSLDGNTIYF
NA | NA | TRBJ1-6 | TRBV11-1 | TGTGCCAGCAGTCCTTGGGAGGGATCACCCCTCCACTTT | CASSPWEGSPLHF
TRBD1 | NA | TRBJ1-2 | TRBV18 | TGTGCCAGCTCCCTGGACAGGGCCTATGGCTACACCTTC | CASSLDRAYGYTF
NA | NA | TRBJ2-2 | TRBV2 | TGTGCCAGCAGGCTGGGGAACACCGGGGAGCTGTTTTTT | CASRLGNTGELFF
NA | NA | TRBJ2-5 | TRBV4-1 | TGCGCCAGCAGCCAAGATGTAAGGATTTCCCAAGAGACCCAGTACTTC | CASSQDVRISQETQYF
NA | NA | TRBJ2-1 | TRBV27 | TGTGCCAGCAGTTTATTATCCCAGGTAGGCTCCTACAATGAGCAGTTCTTC | CASSLLSQVGSYNEQFF
NA | once | TRBJ1-6 | TRBV7-2 | TGTGCCAGCAGCTCTCCAATCTTTCGATCACCCCTCCACTTT | CASSSPIFRSPLHF
NA | NA | TRBJ1-1 | TRBV6-1 | TGTGCCAGCAGAACCGGGACATCGGCTCGCACTGAAGCTTTCTTT | CASRTGTSARTEAFF
TRBD2 | NA | TRBJ2-3 | TRBV7-9 | TGTGCCAGCAGCAATAGCGGGGGGCACAGTATGGATACGCAGTATTTT | CASSNSGGHSMDTQYF
NA | NA | TRBJ2-7 | TRBV2 | TGTGCCAGCAGTGAAGGGCTAGCAGCCTACGAGCAGTACTTC | CASSEGLAAYEQYF
NA | NA | TRBJ1-3 | TRBV5-5 | TGTGCCAGCGGCTTGGGAGACAGTGGAAACACCATATATTTT | CASGLGDSGNTIYF
NA | NA | TRBJ2-4 | TRBV30 | TGTGCCTGGAGTCCCCCCGGGCCCAGAAACATTCAGTACTTC | CAWSPPGPRNIQYF
NA | NA | TRBJ2-1 | TRBV7-8 | TGTGCCAGCAGCTTAGATTTCAGCGGGCCTTACAATGAGCAGTTCTTC | CASSLDFSGPYNEQFF
NA | NA | TRBJ1-2 | TRBV18 | TGTGCCAGCTCACCCGAAAGGGAGGAAGGCTACACCTTC | CASSPEREEGYTF
TRBD1 | once | TRBJ1-5 | TRBV19 | TGTGCCAGTAGTTCCCGTCCGGGACAGGTGGCCGGAGGTGGTCAGCCCCAGCATTTT | CASSSRPGQVAGGGQPQHF
TRBD1 | NA | TRBJ2-1 | TRBV5-1 | TGCGCCAGCAGTCTGACAGGGGCCGAAAATTACAATGAGCAGTTCTTC | CASSLTGAENYNEQFF
NA | few | TRBJ2-2 | TRBV5-8 | TGTGCCAGCAGCTTAGCGCAGAATACCGGGGAGCTGTTTTTT | CASSLAQNTGELFF
NA | NA | TRBJ2-7 | TRBV6-1 | TGTGCCAGCAGTGACGGGATCGTCAGTACAGGCAGCGAGCAGTACTTC | CASSDGIVSTGSEQYF
TRBD1 | few | TRBJ2-2 | TRBV11-1 | TGTGCCAGCAGTCAAAGACAGGGAGTAAACACCGGGGAGCTGTTTTTT | CASSQRQGVNTGELFF
TRBD1 | NA | TRBJ2-5 | TRBV7-7 | TGTGCTAGCAGCACGCGAGCTGGGACAGCGTCTTCAGAGACCCAGTACTTC | CASSTRAGTASSETQYF
NA | NA | TRBJ1-3 | TRBV27 | TGTGCCAGCAGTTTACTACCGAAAGGAAACACCATATATTTT | CASSLLPKGNTIYF
TRBD1 | NA | TRBJ2-7 | TRBV18 | TGTGCCAGCTCCCTTGCGGACAGGGGAAGGGAGCAGTACTTC | CASSLADRGREQYF
NA | NA | TRBJ2-7 | TRBV28 | TGTGCCAGCAGTTTACGGGACGGTAGCCAGAAGGAGCACTTC | CASSLRDGSQKEHF
NA | NA | TRBJ2-3 | TRBV2 | TGTGCCAGCAGTGTCTTTGGCACAGATACGCAGTATTTT | CASSVFGTDTQYF
NA | NA | TRBJ1-4 | TRBV6-5 | TGTGCCAGCAGCTCTCGGACGGATAGTAATGAAAAACTGTTTTTT | CASSSRTDSNEKLFF
NA | NA | TRBJ1-5 | TRBV7-2 | TGTGCCAGCAGCTGGGGGGAAGAGCAGCCCCAGCATTTT | CASSWGEEQPQHF
NA | NA | TRBJ1-2 | TRBV25-1 | TGTGCCAGCAGTGGGGGGAGCTATGGCTACACCTTC | CASSGGSYGYTF
NA | NA | TRBJ2-1 | TRBV5-6 | TGTGCCAGCAGCTCATTAGACCCTGTCCTAACGCCTAACAATGAGCAGTTCTTC | CASSSLDPVLTPNNEQFF
TRBD1 | NA | TRBJ1-6 | TRBV30 | TGTGCCTGGAGTGCCCAAGGACAGGGTAATAATTCACCCCTCCACTTT | CAWSAQGQGNNSPLHF
NA | NA | TRBJ1-6 | TRBV10-3 | TGTGCCATCAGCCCCCTGGGGGGCCCGGTGGCGAACTCACCCCTCCACTTT | CAISPLGGPVANSPLHF
NA | NA | TRBJ2-3 | TRBV14 | TGTGCCAGCGCCCCGGGCCTTTCGGCAGATACGCAGTATTTT | CASAPGLSADTQYF
TRBD2 | NA | TRBJ2-3 | TRBV7-9 | TGTGCCAGCAGCCCAGCGGGGGGGACAGATACGCAGTATTTT | CASSPAGGTDTQYF
NA | NA | TRBJ2-1 | TRBV6-1 | TGTGCCAGCAGTGACTCTTACAATGAGCAGTTCTTC | CASSDSYNEQFF
NA | NA | TRBJ1-1 | TRBV2 | TGTGCCAGCGCAGCGACCGCCGCCGTGGACACTGAAGCTTTCTTT | CASAATAAVDTEAFF
NA | NA | TRBJ1-1 | TRBV29-1 | TGCAGCGGGGGCTCAGGGCGGGGGGGCACTGAAGCTTTCTTT | CSGGSGRGGTEAFF
TRBD1 | NA | TRBJ1-3 | TRBV6-6 | TGTGCCACCACCCGTGTAGGGGGCCTGTTCGGAAACACCATATATTTT | CATTRVGGLFGNTIYF
TRBD1 | NA | TRBJ2-2 | TRBV4-1 | TGCGCCAGCAGCCAGACCCTGACAGGGGGCCTGAGGTGGGCCGGGGAGCTGTTTTTT | CASSQTLTGGLRWAGELFF
NA | NA | TRBJ2-3 | TRBV6-5 | TGTGCCAGCAGTCTAGCCAAACGGACAGATACGCAGTATTTT | CASSLAKRTDTQYF
TRBD2 | NA | TRBJ2-2 | TRBV10-2 | TGCGCCAGCAGTGAACTAGCGGGGGCCGGGGAGCTGTTTTTT | CASSELAGAGELFF